What follows is one TCR beta chain and its context. The sample is drawn from a study of blood T cell repertoires in COVID-19. About the study: PBMCs, B-cell-depleted T cells, or T cells provided the cDNA or gDNA that made up the material.

Per the study methods: Amplified reference gene primers provided the basis for estimating nucleated cell counts. Using immunoSEQ multiplex PCR, the repertoire was profiled, and TCRdb retains in-frame clones only, with some absent. V, J and clone size derive from that table, while D and trimming were established from the DNA sequence. The table shows about 120,000 clones, with approximately 80% occurring only once. Per the germline V gene, CDR1 is MNHEY and CDR2 is SMNVEV (reference sequence). The CDR3 length is 16 residues. The trim removed 2 bases at V and 4 bases at J, leaving 5 bases unmatched. Sample: peripheral blood. The TCR sequence derives from a human donor in a cohort sampled during active COVID-19. This chain links TRBV27 with TRBJ2-3; the match to TRBD2 covers 11 bases. The CDR3 sequence: CASSLRTSGRADTQYF. The DNA for the CDR3 is TGTGCCAGCAGTTTACGCACTAGCGGGAGAGCAGATACGCAGTATTTT.